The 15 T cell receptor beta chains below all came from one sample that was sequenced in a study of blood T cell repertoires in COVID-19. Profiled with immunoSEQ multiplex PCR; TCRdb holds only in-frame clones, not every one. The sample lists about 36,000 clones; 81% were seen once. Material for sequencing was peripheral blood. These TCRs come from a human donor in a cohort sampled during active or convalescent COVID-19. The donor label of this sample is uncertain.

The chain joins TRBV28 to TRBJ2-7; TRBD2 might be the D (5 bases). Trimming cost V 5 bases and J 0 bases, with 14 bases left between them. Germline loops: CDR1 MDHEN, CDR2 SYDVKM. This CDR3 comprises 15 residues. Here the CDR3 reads CASSPRGQSSYEQYF. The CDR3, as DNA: TGTGCCAGCAGTCCCCGCGGGCAAAGCTCCTACGAGCAGTACTTC. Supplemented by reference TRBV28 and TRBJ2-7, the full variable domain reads DVKVTQSSRYLVKRTGEKVFLECVQDMDHENMFWYRQDPGLGLRLIYFSYDVKMKEKGDIPEGYSVSREKKERFSLILESASTNQTSMYLCASSPRGQSSYEQYFGPGTRLTVT.

Here the CDR3 DNA reads TGTGCCAGCAGCGTAGAAGGGGGCCTCACAGATACGCAGTATTTT. Translation gives CASSVEGGLTDTQYF. V and J are TRBV9 and TRBJ2-3; 7 nucleotides align to TRBD1. The CDR3 runs to 15 residues. V trimming: 0 bases; J trimming: 2 bases; junction bases outside the gene matches: 3. Germline CDR1 SGDLS, CDR2 YYNGEE.

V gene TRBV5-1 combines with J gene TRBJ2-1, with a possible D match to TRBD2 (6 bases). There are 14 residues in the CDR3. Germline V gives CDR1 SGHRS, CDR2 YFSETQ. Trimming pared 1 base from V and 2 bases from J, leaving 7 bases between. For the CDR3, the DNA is TGCGCCAGCAGCTTGCCGGGGGCCTACAATGAGCAGTTCTTC. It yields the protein CASSLPGAYNEQFF. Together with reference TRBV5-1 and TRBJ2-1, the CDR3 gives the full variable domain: KAGVTQTPRYLIKTRGQQVTLSCSPISGHRSVSWYQQTPGQGLQFLFEYFSETQRNKGNFPGRFSGRQFSNSRSEMNVSTLELGDSALYLCASSLPGAYNEQFFGPGTRLTVL.

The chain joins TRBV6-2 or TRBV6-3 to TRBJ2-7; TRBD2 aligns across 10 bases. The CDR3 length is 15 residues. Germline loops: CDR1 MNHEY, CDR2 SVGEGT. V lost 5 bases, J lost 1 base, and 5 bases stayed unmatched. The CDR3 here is CASSIAGGGSYEQYF. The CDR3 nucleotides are TGTGCCAGCAGTATAGCGGGAGGTGGGTCCTACGAGCAGTACTTC.

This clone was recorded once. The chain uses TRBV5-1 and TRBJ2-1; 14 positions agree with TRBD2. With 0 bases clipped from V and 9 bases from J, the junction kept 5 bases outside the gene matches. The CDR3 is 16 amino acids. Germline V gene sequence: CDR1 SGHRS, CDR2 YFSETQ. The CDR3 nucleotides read TGCGCCAGCAGCTTGGGGGGACTAGCGGGAGAGGTTGAGCAGTTCTTC. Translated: CASSLGGLAGEVEQFF.

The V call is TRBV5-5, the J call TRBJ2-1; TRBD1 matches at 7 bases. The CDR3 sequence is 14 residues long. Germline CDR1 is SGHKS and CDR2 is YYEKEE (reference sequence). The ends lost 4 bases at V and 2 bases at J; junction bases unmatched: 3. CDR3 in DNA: TGTGCCAGCAGCCCCGGGACAGCCTACAATGAGCAGTTCTTC. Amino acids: CASSPGTAYNEQFF.

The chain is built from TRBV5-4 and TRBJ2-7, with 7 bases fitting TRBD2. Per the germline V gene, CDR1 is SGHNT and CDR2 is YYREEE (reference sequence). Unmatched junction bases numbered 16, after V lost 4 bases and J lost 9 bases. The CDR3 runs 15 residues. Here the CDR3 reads CASSPELAETGGQYF. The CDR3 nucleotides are TGTGCCAGCAGCCCCGAGCTAGCGGAGACCGGAGGGCAGTACTTC.

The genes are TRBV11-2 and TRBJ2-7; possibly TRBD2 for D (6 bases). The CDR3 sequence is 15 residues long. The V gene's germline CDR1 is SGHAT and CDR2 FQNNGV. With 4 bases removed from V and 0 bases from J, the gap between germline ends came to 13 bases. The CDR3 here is CASSSSGGSSYEQYF. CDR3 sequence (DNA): TGTGCCAGCAGCTCCAGTGGAGGGAGCTCCTACGAGCAGTACTTC. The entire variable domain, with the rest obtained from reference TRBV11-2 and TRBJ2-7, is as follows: EAGVAQSPRYKIIEKRQSVAFWCNPISGHATLYWYQQILGQGPKLLIQFQNNGVVDDSQLPKDRFSAERLKGVDSTLKIQPAKLEDSAVYLCASSSSGGSSYEQYFGPGTRLTVT.

CDR3 DNA: TGCGCCAGCAGCGAGGGGGGGCTTGAAGAAAAACTGTTTTTT. Its protein is CASSEGGLEEKLFF. The V call is TRBV5-1, the J call TRBJ1-4; D possibly corresponds to TRBD1 (6 bases). The CDR3 sequence is 14 residues long. Germline CDR1 and CDR2: SGHRS and YFSETQ. Trimming removed 4 bases from V and 8 bases from J, with 15 bases in between.

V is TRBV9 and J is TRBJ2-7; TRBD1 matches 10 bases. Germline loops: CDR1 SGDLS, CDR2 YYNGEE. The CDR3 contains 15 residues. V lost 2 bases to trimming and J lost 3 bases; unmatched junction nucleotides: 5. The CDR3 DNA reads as TGTGCCAGCAGCGTCGGACAGGGGGATATCTACGAGCAGTACTTC. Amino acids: CASSVGQGDIYEQYF.

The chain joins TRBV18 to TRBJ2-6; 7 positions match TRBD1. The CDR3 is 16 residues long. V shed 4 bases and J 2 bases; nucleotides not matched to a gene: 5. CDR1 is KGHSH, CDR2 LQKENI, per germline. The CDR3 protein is CASSRDSPTGANVLTF. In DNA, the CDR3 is TGTGCCAGCTCACGGGACAGCCCCACTGGGGCCAACGTCCTGACTTTC.

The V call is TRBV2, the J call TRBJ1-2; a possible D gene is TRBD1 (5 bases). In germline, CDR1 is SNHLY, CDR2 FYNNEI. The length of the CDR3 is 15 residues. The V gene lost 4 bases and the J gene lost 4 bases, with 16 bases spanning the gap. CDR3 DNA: TGTGCCAGCAGTGCGGACACCCAGTCGGGCTATGGCTACACCTTC. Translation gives CASSADTQSGYGYTF.

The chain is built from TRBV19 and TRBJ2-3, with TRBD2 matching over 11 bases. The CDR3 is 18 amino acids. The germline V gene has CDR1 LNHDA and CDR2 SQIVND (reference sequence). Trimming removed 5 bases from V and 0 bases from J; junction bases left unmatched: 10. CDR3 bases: TGTGCCAGTAGTCTCGGGGGACTAGCGGCATCTAGCACAGATACGCAGTATTTT. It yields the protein CASSLGGLAASSTDTQYF.

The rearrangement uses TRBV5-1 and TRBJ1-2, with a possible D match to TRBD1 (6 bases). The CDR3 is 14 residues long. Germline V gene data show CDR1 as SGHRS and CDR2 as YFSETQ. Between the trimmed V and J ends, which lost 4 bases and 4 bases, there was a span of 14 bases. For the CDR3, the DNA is TGCGCCAGCAGCCAGGTGTCAGGGGTCTATGGCTACACCTTC. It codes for CASSQVSGVYGYTF.

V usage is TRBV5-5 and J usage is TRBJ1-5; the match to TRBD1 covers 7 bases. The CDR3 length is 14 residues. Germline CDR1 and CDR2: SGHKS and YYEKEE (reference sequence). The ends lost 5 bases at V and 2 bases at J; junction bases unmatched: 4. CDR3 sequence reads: CASSHTGGNQPQHF. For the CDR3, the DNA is TGTGCCAGCAGTCATACAGGGGGCAATCAGCCCCAGCATTTT.